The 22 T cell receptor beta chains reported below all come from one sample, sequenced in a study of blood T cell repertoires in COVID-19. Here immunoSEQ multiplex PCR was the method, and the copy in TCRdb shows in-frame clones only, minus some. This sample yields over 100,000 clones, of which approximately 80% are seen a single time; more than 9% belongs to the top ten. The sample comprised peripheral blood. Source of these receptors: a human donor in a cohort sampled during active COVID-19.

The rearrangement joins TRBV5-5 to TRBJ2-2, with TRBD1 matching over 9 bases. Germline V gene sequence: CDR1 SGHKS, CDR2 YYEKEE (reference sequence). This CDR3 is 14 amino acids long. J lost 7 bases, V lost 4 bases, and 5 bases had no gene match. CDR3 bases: TGTGCCAGCAGCCCGGGACAGGGTCTCGGGGAGCTGTTTTTT. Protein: CASSPGQGLGELFF. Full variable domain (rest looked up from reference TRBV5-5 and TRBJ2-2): DAGVTQSPTHLIKTRGQQVTLRCSPISGHKSVSWYQQVLGQGPQFIFQYYEKEERGRGNFPDRFSARQFPNYSSELNVNALLLGDSALYLCASSPGQGLGELFFGEGSRLTVL.

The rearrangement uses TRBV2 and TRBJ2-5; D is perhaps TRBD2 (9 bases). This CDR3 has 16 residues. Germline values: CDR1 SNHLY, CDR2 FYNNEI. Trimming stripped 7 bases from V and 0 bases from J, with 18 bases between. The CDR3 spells CASTQGAGGYQETQYF. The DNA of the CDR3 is TGTGCCAGCACCCAGGGGGCGGGAGGGTACCAAGAGACCCAGTACTTC. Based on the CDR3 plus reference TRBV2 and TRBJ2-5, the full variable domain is EPEVTQTPSHQVTQMGQEVILRCVPISNHLYFYWYRQILGQKVEFLVSFYNNEISEKSEIFDDQFSVERPDGSNFTLKIRSTKLEDSAMYFCASTQGAGGYQETQYFGPGTRLLVL.

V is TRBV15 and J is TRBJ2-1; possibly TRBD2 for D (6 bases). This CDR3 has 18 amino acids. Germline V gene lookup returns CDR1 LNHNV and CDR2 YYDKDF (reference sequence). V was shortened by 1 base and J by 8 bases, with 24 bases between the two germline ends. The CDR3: CATSRAYTSRQLFDEQFF. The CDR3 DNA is TGTGCCACCAGCAGAGCTTACACTAGCCGCCAACTGTTCGATGAGCAGTTCTTC.

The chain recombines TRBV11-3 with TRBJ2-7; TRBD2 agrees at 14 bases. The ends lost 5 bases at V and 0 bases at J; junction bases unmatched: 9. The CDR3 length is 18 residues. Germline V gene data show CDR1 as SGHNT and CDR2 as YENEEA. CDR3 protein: CASSPLTSGGGSSYEQYF. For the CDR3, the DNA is TGTGCCAGCAGCCCACTGACTAGCGGGGGGGGGAGCTCCTACGAGCAGTACTTC.

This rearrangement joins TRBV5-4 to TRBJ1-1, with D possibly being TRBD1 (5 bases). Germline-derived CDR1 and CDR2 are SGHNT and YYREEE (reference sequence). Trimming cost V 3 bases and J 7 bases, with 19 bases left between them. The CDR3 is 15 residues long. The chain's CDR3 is CASSSLRERGGEAFF. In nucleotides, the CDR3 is TGTGCCAGCAGCTCGCTGAGGGAGCGCGGGGGTGAAGCTTTCTTT.

The CDR3 DNA follows: TGTGCCAGCAGTTACCGGGGGGCCCCCTACGAGCAGTACTTC. It yields the protein CASSYRGAPYEQYF. The chain recombines TRBV6-2 or TRBV6-3 with TRBJ2-7, with D tentatively TRBD2 (7 bases). The CDR3 has 14 residues. Trimming left V 2 bases short and J 2 bases short, with 10 bases between. Germline V gene sequence: CDR1 MNHEY, CDR2 SVGEGT.

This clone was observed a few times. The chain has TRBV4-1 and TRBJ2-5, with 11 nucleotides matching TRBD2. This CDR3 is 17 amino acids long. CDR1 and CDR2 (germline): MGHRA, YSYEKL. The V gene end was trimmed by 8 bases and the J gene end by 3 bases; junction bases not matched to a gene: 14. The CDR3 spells CASRGWTVAGGKETQYF. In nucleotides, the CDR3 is TGCGCCAGCCGAGGATGGACGGTAGCGGGAGGGAAAGAGACCCAGTACTTC.

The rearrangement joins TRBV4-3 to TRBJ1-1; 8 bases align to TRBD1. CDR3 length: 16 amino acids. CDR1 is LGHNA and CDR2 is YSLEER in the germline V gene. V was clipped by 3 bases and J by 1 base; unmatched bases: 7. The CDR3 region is CASSHNTGGSNTEAFF. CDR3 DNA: TGCGCCAGCAGCCACAACACAGGGGGTTCGAACACTGAAGCTTTCTTT.

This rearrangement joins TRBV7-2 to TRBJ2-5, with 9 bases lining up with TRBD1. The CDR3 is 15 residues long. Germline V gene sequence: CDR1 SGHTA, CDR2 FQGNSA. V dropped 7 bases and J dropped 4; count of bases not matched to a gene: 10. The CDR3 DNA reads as TGTGCCAGCAATACTGCCGGGACAGGGCGAGAGACCCAGTACTTC. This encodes CASNTAGTGRETQYF.

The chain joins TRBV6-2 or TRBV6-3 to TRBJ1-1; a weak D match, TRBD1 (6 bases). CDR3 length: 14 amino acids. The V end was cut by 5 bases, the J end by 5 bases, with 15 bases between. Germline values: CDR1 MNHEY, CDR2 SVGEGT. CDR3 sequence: CASSPLGAKTEAFF. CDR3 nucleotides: TGTGCCAGCAGTCCACTGGGGGCCAAGACTGAAGCTTTCTTT.

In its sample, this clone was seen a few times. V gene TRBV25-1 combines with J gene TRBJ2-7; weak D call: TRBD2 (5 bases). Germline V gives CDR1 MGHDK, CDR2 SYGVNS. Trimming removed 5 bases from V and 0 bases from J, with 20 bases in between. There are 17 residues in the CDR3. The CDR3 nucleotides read TGTGCCAGCAGTTCCCCTCCCGGGAACACCGACTCCTACGAGCAGTACTTC. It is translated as CASSSPPGNTDSYEQYF.

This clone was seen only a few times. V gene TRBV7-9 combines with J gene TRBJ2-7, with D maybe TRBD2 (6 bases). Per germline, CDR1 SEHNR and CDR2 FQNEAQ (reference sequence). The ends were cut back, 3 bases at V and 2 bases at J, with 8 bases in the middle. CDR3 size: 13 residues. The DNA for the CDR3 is TGTGCCAGCAGCTTGGGGGGTCCCTACGAGCAGTACTTC. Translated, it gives CASSLGGPYEQYF.

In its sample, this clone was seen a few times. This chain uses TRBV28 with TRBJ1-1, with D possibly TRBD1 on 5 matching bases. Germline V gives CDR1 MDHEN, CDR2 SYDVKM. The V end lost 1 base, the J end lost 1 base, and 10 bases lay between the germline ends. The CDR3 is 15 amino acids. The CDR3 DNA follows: TGTGCCAGCAGTTTATCGCAGGGAACGAACACTGAAGCTTTCTTT. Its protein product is CASSLSQGTNTEAFF.

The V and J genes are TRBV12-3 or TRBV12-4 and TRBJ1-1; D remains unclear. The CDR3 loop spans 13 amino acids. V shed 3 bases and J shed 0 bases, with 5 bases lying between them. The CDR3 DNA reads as TGTGCCAGCAGTTTCTCCCTGAACACTGAAGCTTTCTTT. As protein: CASSFSLNTEAFF.

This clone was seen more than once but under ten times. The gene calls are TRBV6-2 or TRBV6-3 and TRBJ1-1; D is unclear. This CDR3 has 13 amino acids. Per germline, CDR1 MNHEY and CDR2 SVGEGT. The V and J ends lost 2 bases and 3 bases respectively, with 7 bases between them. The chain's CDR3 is CASSYGGHTEAFF. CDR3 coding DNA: TGTGCCAGCAGTTACGGAGGCCACACTGAAGCTTTCTTT.

The CDR3, as DNA: TGTGCCAGCTCAAGGGGTAGCACAGATACGCAGTATTTT. The encoded protein is CASSRGSTDTQYF. The V gene is TRBV12-3 or TRBV12-4, the J gene TRBJ2-3; possibly TRBD1 for D (5 bases). The CDR3 extends over 13 amino acids. Trimming left V 8 bases short and J 0 bases short, with 9 bases between.

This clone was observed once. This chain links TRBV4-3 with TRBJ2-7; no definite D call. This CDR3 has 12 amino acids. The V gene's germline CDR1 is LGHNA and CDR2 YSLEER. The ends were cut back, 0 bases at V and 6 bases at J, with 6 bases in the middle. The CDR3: CASSQDRSEQYF. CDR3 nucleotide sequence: TGCGCCAGCAGCCAAGATAGGAGCGAGCAGTACTTC.

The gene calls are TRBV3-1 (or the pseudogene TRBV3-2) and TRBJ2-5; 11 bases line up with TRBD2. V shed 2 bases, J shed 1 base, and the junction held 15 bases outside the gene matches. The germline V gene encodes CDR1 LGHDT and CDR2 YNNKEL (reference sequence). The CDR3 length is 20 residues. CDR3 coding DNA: TGTGCCAGCAGCCAAAAAGCCGGACTGAGACTAGCGGGGATCCAAGAGACCCAGTACTTC. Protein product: CASSQKAGLRLAGIQETQYF.

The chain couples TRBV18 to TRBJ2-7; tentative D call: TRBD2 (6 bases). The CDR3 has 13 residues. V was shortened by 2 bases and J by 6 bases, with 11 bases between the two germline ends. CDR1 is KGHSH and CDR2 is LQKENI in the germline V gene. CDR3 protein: CASSPEHGGEQYF. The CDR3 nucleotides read TGTGCCAGCTCACCAGAACACGGGGGCGAGCAGTACTTC.

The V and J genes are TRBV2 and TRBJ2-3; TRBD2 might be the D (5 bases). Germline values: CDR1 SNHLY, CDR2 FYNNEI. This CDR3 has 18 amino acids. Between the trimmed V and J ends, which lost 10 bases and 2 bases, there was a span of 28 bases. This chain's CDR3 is CAITGSYASLLYTDTQYF. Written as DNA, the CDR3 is TGTGCCATAACCGGGTCCTACGCTAGCCTTCTCTACACAGATACGCAGTATTTT.

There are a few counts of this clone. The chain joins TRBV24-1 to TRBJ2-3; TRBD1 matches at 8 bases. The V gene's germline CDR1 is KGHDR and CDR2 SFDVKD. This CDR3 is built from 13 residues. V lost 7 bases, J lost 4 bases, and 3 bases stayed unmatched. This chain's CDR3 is CATRDRGPDTQYF. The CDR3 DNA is TGTGCCACCAGAGACAGGGGCCCAGATACGCAGTATTTT.

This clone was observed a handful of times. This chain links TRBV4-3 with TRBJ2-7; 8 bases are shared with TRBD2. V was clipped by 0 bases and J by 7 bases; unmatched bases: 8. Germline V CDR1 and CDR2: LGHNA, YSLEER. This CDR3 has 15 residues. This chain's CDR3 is CASSQEREGLWEQYF. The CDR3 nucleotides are TGCGCCAGCAGCCAAGAACGGGAGGGCCTATGGGAGCAGTACTTC.